The 5 T cell receptor beta chains given below trace back to one sample, sequenced in a study of siplizumab effects on memory and regulatory T cells. Profiling relied on immunoSEQ multiplex PCR, and the TCRdb table lists in-frame clones only, not all of them. The data hold roughly 68,000 clones, with roughly 80% observed a single time. The specimen was memory CD4+ T cells sorted from blood. Receptor source: a human donor in good health.

This sequence joins TRBV29-1 and TRBJ1-5, with D perhaps TRBD1 (6 bases). The CDR3 runs to 16 residues. Trimming cost V 5 bases and J 1 base, with 18 bases left between them. Germline CDR1 SQVTM, CDR2 ANQGSEA. The chain's CDR3 is CSVLVRGERSNQPQHF. The DNA of the CDR3 is TGCAGCGTTTTGGTTAGGGGGGAAAGGAGCAATCAGCCCCAGCATTTT.

The rearrangement uses TRBV7-7 and TRBJ2-7, with a possible D match to TRBD2 (6 bases). CDR1 SSHAT and CDR2 FNYEAQ come from the germline V gene (reference sequence). V was cut by 5 bases and J by 3 bases, with 17 bases left in between. CDR3 size: 15 residues. CDR3 loop: CASSPSWGESYEQYF. The DNA of the CDR3 is TGTGCCAGCAGCCCCTCCTGGGGGGAGAGCTACGAGCAGTACTTC. Full variable domain (outside the CDR3, taken from reference TRBV7-7 and TRBJ2-7): GAGVSQSPRYKVTKRGQDVTLRCDPISSHATLYWYQQALGQGPEFLTYFNYEAQPDKSGLPSDRFSAERPEGSISTLTIQRTEQRDSAMYRCASSPSWGESYEQYFGPGTRLTVT.

This sequence joins TRBV14 and TRBJ2-1; unclear D gene. Germline V gives CDR1 SGHDN, CDR2 FVKESK. The CDR3 covers 14 residues. V was pared by 6 bases and J by 2 bases, with 11 bases between. The CDR3 here is CASSHINTYNEQFF. The CDR3 DNA sequence: TGTGCCAGCAGTCACATAAACACCTACAATGAGCAGTTCTTC.

The chain combines TRBV11-3 with TRBJ2-7, with D tentatively TRBD1 (5 bases). The CDR3 has 13 residues. V gave up 2 bases and J gave up 3 bases, with 8 bases separating them. Germline lookup yields CDR1 SGHNT and CDR2 YENEEA. CDR3 bases: TGTGCCAGCAGCTTATCACAGGACTACGAGCAGTACTTC. It encodes CASSLSQDYEQYF.

The V call is TRBV5-1, the J call TRBJ1-4, with 7 positions matching TRBD1. CDR3 length: 15 residues. With V trimmed by 0 bases and J by 4 bases, 3 bases remained unmatched. The germline gives CDR1 SGHRS, CDR2 YFSETQ. The CDR3 loop reads CASSLAGDSNEKLFF. Written as DNA, the CDR3 is TGCGCCAGCAGCTTGGCCGGGGACAGTAATGAAAAACTGTTTTTT.